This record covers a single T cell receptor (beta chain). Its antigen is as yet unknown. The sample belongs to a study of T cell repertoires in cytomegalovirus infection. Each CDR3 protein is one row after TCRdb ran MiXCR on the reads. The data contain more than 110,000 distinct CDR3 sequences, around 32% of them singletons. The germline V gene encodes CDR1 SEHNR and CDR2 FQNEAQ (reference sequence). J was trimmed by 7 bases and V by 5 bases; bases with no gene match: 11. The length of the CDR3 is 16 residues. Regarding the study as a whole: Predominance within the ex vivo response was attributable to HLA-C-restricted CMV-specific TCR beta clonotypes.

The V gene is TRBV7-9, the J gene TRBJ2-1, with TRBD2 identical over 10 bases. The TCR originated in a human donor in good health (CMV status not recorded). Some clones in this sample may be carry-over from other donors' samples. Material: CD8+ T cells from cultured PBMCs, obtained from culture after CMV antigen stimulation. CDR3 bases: TGTGCCAGCAGCCCCCTTATGGGACTAGCGTTGAATGAGCAGTTCTTC. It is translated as CASSPLMGLALNEQFF.